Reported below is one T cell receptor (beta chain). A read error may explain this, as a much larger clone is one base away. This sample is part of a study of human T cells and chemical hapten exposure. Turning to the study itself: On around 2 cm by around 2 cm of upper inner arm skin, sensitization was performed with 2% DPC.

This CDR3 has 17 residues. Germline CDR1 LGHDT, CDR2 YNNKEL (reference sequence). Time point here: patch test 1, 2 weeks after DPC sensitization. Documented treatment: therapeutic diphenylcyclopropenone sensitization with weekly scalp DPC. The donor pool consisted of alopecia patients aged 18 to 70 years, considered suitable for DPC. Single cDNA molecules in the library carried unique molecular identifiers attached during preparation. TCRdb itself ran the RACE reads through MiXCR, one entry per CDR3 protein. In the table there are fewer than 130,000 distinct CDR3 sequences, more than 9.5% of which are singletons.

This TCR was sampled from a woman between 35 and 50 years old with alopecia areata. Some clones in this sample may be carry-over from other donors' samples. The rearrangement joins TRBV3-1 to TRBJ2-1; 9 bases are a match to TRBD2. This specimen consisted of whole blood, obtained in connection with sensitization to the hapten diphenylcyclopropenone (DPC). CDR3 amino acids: CACSQDIGRGGNNEQFF. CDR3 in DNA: TGTGCCTGCAGCCAAGATATCGGGCGGGGGGGAAACAATGAGCAGTTCTTC.